These 4 T cell receptor beta chains originate from one sample sequenced in a study of shared T cell receptors in the human thymus. Profiled with immunoSEQ multiplex PCR; TCRdb holds only in-frame clones, not every one. The sample consists of hundreds of thousands of clones, roughly 88% of them appearing once. These same records also appear under a second study, on human thymus T cells.

Sequencing used thymocytes. These receptor sequences come from a boy in the first two years of life with a congenital heart defect.

The CDR3 reads CASSLVAGAVRGYTF. CDR3 nucleotide sequence: TGTGCCAGCAGCTTAGTCGCGGGCGCGGTCCGTGGCTACACCTTC. The V and J genes are TRBV7-6 and TRBJ1-2, with D unresolved. This CDR3 is 15 amino acids long. V gave up 1 base and J gave up 7 bases, with 16 bases separating them. The germline gives CDR1 SGHVS, CDR2 FNYEAQ.

The rearrangement uses TRBV27 and TRBJ2-5; D may be TRBD2 (7 bases). The DNA end lines up better with TRBJ2-7; the J call may be wrong. Per germline, CDR1 MNHEY and CDR2 SMNVEV (reference sequence). The CDR3 has 15 residues. The CDR3 loop is CASTSGGPGSYEQYF. In nucleotides, the CDR3 is TGTGCCAGCACCTCGGGGGGCCCCGGCTCCTACGAGCAGTACTTC.

This clone was seen a few times. This chain joins TRBV19 and TRBJ1-2; the match to TRBD1 covers 10 bases. Germline V CDR1 and CDR2: LNHDA, SQIVND (reference sequence). Losses at the gene ends were 7 bases for V and 0 bases for J; bases not matched to a gene: 2. This CDR3 is 14 amino acids long. CDR3 nucleotide sequence: TGTGCCAGTACTGACAGGGGGCCTAACTATGGCTACACCTTC. This encodes CASTDRGPNYGYTF.

The genes are TRBV7-7 and TRBJ2-7; 8 bases map to TRBD1. This CDR3 is built from 13 residues. Trimming took 10 bases from V and 11 from J; bases not matched to a gene: 16. CDR1 is SSHAT and CDR2 is FNYEAQ in the germline V gene (reference sequence). CDR3 residues: CATIPRDRRREYF. DNA of the CDR3: TGTGCCACCATTCCCCGGGACAGGCGCCGTGAGTACTTC. Based on the CDR3 plus reference TRBV7-7 and TRBJ2-7, the full variable domain is GAGVSQSPRYKVTKRGQDVTLRCDPISSHATLYWYQQALGQGPEFLTYFNYEAQPDKSGLPSDRFSAERPEGSISTLTIQRTEQRDSAMYRCATIPRDRRREYFGPGTRLTVT.